This T cell receptor (beta chain) was observed in a study of shared clonotypes between healthy human individuals (dated by TCRdb to 2018 to 2020). With respect to the entire study: A couple of women and three men aged 18 to 49 years were included in the cohort. For each donor, three plates each were used for CD4 naive and CD4 memory, two plates were used for CD8 naive, and one plate was used for CD8 memory. The study deeply sequenced blood TCR repertoires of several healthy adults to estimate repertoire size and the extent of clonotype sharing between individuals. To increase sequencing depth and limit assay-specific biases, TCR repertoire library preparation and sequencing were carried out by different laboratories using diverse techniques. Per donor, leukapheresis produced somewhere between about 0.94 and 9.5 billion PBMCs.

The donors were healthy, HIV-negative adults who had no recently reported acute infections or vaccinations. All donors were Caucasian adults living in Nashville, Tennessee, USA. CD4+ T cells were enriched by magnetic negative selection, after which naive cells were positively selected on CD45RA and the negative fraction was taken as the memory subset. After blood collection by leukapheresis, PBMCs were isolated using Ficoll-Histopaque density gradient centrifugation and then cryopreserved in the vapor phase of liquid nitrogen. Analytical flow cytometry was used to check the purity and quantity of each magnetically sorted T cell population. Each sorted fraction had its genomic DNA isolated and then quantified by UV absorbance on a Nanodrop 2000c. Using the deep immunoSEQ assay, multiplex PCR amplified TCR CDR3 regions from genomic DNA. Extracted genomic DNA from each cell subset was distributed evenly across all wells of several immunoSEQ 96-well plates, and each plate was treated as a replicate. For sorted subsets, around 200 ng genomic DNA, equal to tens of thousands of T cell genomes, was loaded into each replicate PCR. The purified libraries were quantified using a Qubit 3.0 fluorometer, sized with a Bioanalyzer 2100, and then quantified again using the KAPA Library Quantification kit. A separate single-read 150-cycle Illumina NextSeq 550 flow cell was used to sequence each immunoSEQ 96-well plate. As for the original processing: The immunoSEQ output contained only junctional sequences without quality scores, so filtering could not match that applied to full-length reads. To assign V/J genes and CDR3, sequences were annotated against IMGT germline references using PyIR, a Python wrapper for IgBLAST v1.9. Reads with weak V/J assignments (E-value above 1e-6), missing CDR3, stop codons, out-of-frame junctions, or ambiguous translated residues were removed. V3J clonotypes were defined as sequences sharing the same inferred V gene, J gene, and CDR3 amino acid sequence. Percentage overlap between repertoires was computed as shared unique clonotypes divided by the size of the smaller repertoire. Repertoire richness was assessed with RTK rarefaction, the Chao1 estimator, and Recon v2.1 estimates of unobserved clonotypes. Generation probabilities were computed with OLGA for all TCRbeta clonotypes obtained by the gDNA method from a handful of donors. TCRdb's version of the immuneACCESS table is confined to in-frame rearrangements and falls short of the full clone set. An unresolved V gene accounts for under half of the shortfall where checked; the remainder is of unknown origin. V, J and clone size are those of that table, while D and trimming were read from the DNA. The sample yields around 720,000 clones; 55% to 85% were counted once. Of the sample, about 1.8% is held by the ten largest clones.

The paper as a whole reports these results and caveats: Because the study included only a small number of donors, the genetic and exposure-history diversity represented was limited. Naive subsets generally had larger estimated clonotype richness than memory subsets. When a few donors were compared, the shared fraction of clonotypes was around 5% for naive CD4, around 3.6% for naive CD8, 2% to 2.5% for memory CD4, and approximately 0.4% for memory CD8. Higher generation probabilities were observed for clonotypes shared by all four sorted-subset donors than for non-shared clonotypes. Based on pairwise subsampling, the degree of clonotype sharing among donors was expected to be affected by sequencing depth. Sampling was limited to blood, and TCR repertoires in tissue likely differ from TCR repertoires in blood. Incomplete sequencing was indicated by rarefaction of sorted-subset datasets, despite the large sequencing depth.

Trimming takes 1 base from V and 4 bases from J, and the germline ends sit 11 bases apart. The CDR3 goes from the cysteine to the phenylalanine over 15 residues. CDR3 DNA is the only sequence kept; it has 45 bases, read in frame from the first base. CDR1 and CDR2, looked up from the germline V gene, are SGHRS and YFSETQ. On this clone: Its antigen is not yet known. Per-base qualities were not stored, and no clone one base away is much larger.

Rearrangement joined TRBV5-1 to TRBJ1-4; TRBD1 is perhaps the D gene, given 6 matching bases. Material for sequencing was memory CD4+ T cells sorted from blood. Interpreted using the paper, the cell subset or site label stands for: CD45RA-negative fraction. The origin of this receptor is a woman aged 25 to 39 in good health. Here the CDR3 is given as CASSLYEGGNEKLFF. At the DNA level, the sequence is TGCGCCAGCAGCTTGTACGAGGGGGGTAATGAAAAACTGTTTTTT.